The 32 T cell receptor beta chains below all came from one sample that was sequenced in a study of cytomegalovirus exposure and HLA in healthy donors. The PCR contained 60 Vbeta and 13 Jbeta primers. The protocol was immunoSEQ multiplex PCR, while the TCRdb copy is restricted to in-frame clones and leaves out a portion. The sample has around 210,000 clones. The source material was PBMCs. These receptors all stem from a woman aged 30 to 39 in good health and CMV-seropositive.

The chain combines TRBV10-3 with TRBJ2-3, with a weak D call TRBD1 (5 bases). Trimming removed 9 bases from V and 3 bases from J, with 7 bases in between. The CDR3 consists of 11 residues. Looked up from germline, CDR1 is ENHRY and CDR2 is SYGVKD. CDR3 nucleotides: TGTGCCATGAAGGGGACAGATACGCAGTATTTT. This codes for CAMKGTDTQYF.

The V gene is TRBV6-1, the J gene TRBJ2-7; 8 nucleotides line up with TRBD2. There are 15 residues in the CDR3. Trimming took 3 bases from V and 7 from J; bases not matched to a gene: 11. The V gene's germline CDR1 is MNHNS and CDR2 SASEGT. The CDR3 loop reads CASSERGVLQSEQYF. In DNA, the CDR3 is TGTGCCAGCAGTGAGCGGGGGGTTCTCCAAAGTGAGCAGTACTTC.

In nucleotides, the CDR3 is TGTGCCAGCAGCTGGAGTCGGGGTGGGCTAGCGGGGTCCTACGAGCAGTACTTC. Protein sequence: CASSWSRGGLAGSYEQYF. The genes are TRBV7-9 and TRBJ2-7; 9 bases map to TRBD2. Per the germline V gene, CDR1 is SEHNR and CDR2 is FQNEAQ (reference sequence). The CDR3 is made up of 18 amino acids. The V gene end was trimmed by 4 bases and the J gene end by 1 base; junction bases not matched to a gene: 14.

The chain employs TRBV29-1 and TRBJ2-7, with D possibly TRBD2 on 6 matching bases. The CDR3 contains 14 residues. Germline loops: CDR1 SQVTM, CDR2 ANQGSEA. Trimming pared 8 bases from V and 1 base from J, leaving 18 bases between. This chain's CDR3 is CSIRDSLGSYEQYF. In nucleotides, the CDR3 is TGCAGCATCCGGGACTCCTTAGGGTCCTACGAGCAGTACTTC.

The chain employs TRBV27 and TRBJ2-7; D gene uncertain. CDR3 length: 13 residues. CDR1 MNHEY and CDR2 SMNVEV come from the germline V gene (reference sequence). With 4 bases removed from V and 3 bases from J, the gap between germline ends came to 10 bases. The CDR3 is CASSSNYRYEQYF. In DNA form, the CDR3 reads TGTGCCAGCAGTTCGAACTACCGCTACGAGCAGTACTTC.

V and J are TRBV6-5 and TRBJ2-7; D gene ambiguous. Trimming stripped 6 bases from V and 0 bases from J, with 15 bases between. Germline lookup yields CDR1 MNHEY and CDR2 SVGAGI. The CDR3 consists of 15 residues. CDR3 bases: TGTGCCAGCAGATCTAGACCGCTAGACTCCTACGAGCAGTACTTC. Translating it yields CASRSRPLDSYEQYF.

The chain carries TRBV9 and TRBJ2-7; weak D call: TRBD1 (5 bases). Germline CDR1 reads SGDLS; CDR2 reads YYNGEE. The CDR3 length is 16 residues. The V and J ends lost 1 base and 2 bases respectively, with 16 bases between them. The CDR3: CASSVLGGAAAYEQYF. Written as DNA, the CDR3 is TGTGCCAGCAGCGTATTGGGTGGGGCTGCAGCCTACGAGCAGTACTTC.

This chain links TRBV30 with TRBJ2-5; 9 nucleotides align to TRBD2. CDR3 size: 15 residues. Losses at the gene ends were 1 base for V and 5 bases for J; bases not matched to a gene: 8. Per germline, CDR1 GTSNPN and CDR2 SVGIG (reference sequence). In DNA form, the CDR3 reads TGTGCCTGGAGTGGGACTAGCGTCCCGGGGGAGACCCAGTACTTC. The encoded protein is CAWSGTSVPGETQYF.

The chain combines TRBV27 with TRBJ1-3; no reliable D call. The germline CDR1 and CDR2 sequences are MNHEY and SMNVEV (reference sequence). The ends were cut back, 2 bases at V and 4 bases at J, with 6 bases in the middle. This CDR3 comprises 13 residues. CDR3 protein: CASSLREGNTIYF. The CDR3 nucleotides are TGTGCCAGCAGTTTAAGGGAGGGAAACACCATATATTTT.

A note on this clone: Other DNA sequences in this sample translate to the same CDR3. This chain links TRBV28 with TRBJ1-1; D is ambiguous. V shed 1 base and J shed 1 base, with 4 bases lying between them. This CDR3 has 13 residues. Germline CDR1 reads MDHEN; CDR2 reads SYDVKM. The CDR3 region is CASSLSGNTEAFF. CDR3 DNA: TGTGCCAGCAGTTTATCGGGGAACACTGAAGCTTTCTTT.

The chain couples TRBV19 to TRBJ1-4; a weak D match, TRBD1 (5 bases). V was pared by 1 base and J by 0 bases, with 12 bases between. This CDR3 has 17 amino acids. CDR1 is LNHDA, CDR2 SQIVND, per germline (reference sequence). This CDR3 reads CASSIAQGVATNEKLFF. CDR3 nucleotides: TGTGCCAGTAGTATAGCCCAGGGCGTCGCAACTAATGAAAAACTGTTTTTT.

The CDR3 DNA follows: TGCAGCGTTACTGACAGGGGGTACGAGCAGTACTTC. Protein: CSVTDRGYEQYF. The V call is TRBV29-1, the J call TRBJ2-5; 9 bases agree with TRBD1. The J call could be wrong; TRBJ2-7 is a better fit for the DNA end. The V gene's germline CDR1 is SQVTM and CDR2 ANQGSEA. CDR3 length: 12 residues.

The J gene is TRBJ2-3, the V gene TRBV6-5, with 7 bases identical to TRBD1. CDR1 and CDR2 from the germline V gene are MNHEY and SVGAGI. CDR3 length: 16 residues. V shed 2 bases and J 1 base; nucleotides not matched to a gene: 6. The DNA of the CDR3 is TGTGCCAGCAGTTACCAGGCAGGGACAGGCACAGATACGCAGTATTTT. This gives the protein CASSYQAGTGTDTQYF.

The chain combines TRBV7-2 with TRBJ1-3; D unclear. The CDR3 loop spans 18 amino acids. The V gene lost 5 bases and the J gene lost 1 base, with 21 bases spanning the gap. Germline-derived CDR1 and CDR2 are SGHTA and FQGNSA. The chain's CDR3 is CASSRYYPPRGSGNTIYF. The CDR3 coding sequence is TGTGCCAGCAGCCGATATTACCCCCCCCGGGGTTCTGGAAACACCATATATTTT.

The chain links TRBV6-6 to TRBJ2-7; D might be TRBD2 (5 bases). Trimming stripped 2 bases from V and 3 bases from J, with 14 bases between. Germline V CDR1 and CDR2: MNHNY, SVGAGI (reference sequence). CDR3 size: 15 residues. CDR3 region: CASSYGSGVNYEQYF. CDR3 nucleotide sequence: TGTGCCAGCAGTTACGGGAGCGGCGTCAACTACGAGCAGTACTTC.

The rearrangement joins TRBV19 to TRBJ1-2; unclear D gene. V gave up 7 bases and J gave up 1 base, with 10 bases separating them. Germline V gene sequence: CDR1 LNHDA, CDR2 SQIVND (reference sequence). This CDR3 contains 13 residues. Here the CDR3 reads CASKEEYNYGYTF. Here the CDR3 DNA reads TGTGCCAGTAAGGAGGAATATAACTATGGCTACACCTTC.

The chain couples TRBV4-1 to TRBJ1-3; D is undetermined. The CDR3 runs 15 residues. The germline CDR1 and CDR2 sequences are MGHRA and YSYEKL. Between the trimmed V and J ends, which lost 0 bases and 4 bases, there was a span of 10 bases. The CDR3 loop reads CASSQERQAGNTIYF. In DNA, the CDR3 is TGCGCCAGCAGCCAAGAACGCCAGGCAGGAAACACCATATATTTT.

V is TRBV19 and J is TRBJ2-1; 7 positions match TRBD2. The CDR3 has 13 residues. Losses at the gene ends were 3 bases for V and 8 bases for J; bases not matched to a gene: 4. Germline V CDR1 and CDR2: LNHDA, SQIVND (reference sequence). The CDR3 region is CASSIGLGYEQFF. The CDR3 DNA reads TGTGCCAGTAGTATTGGACTAGGCTATGAGCAGTTCTTC. Full variable domain (missing parts from reference TRBV19 and TRBJ2-1): DGGITQSPKYLFRKEGQNVTLSCEQNLNHDAMYWYRQDPGQGLRLIYYSQIVNDFQKGDIAEGYSVSREKKESFPLTVTSAQKNPTAFYLCASSIGLGYEQFFGPGTRLTVL.

This chain connects TRBV18 to TRBJ2-5; unclear D gene. The length of the CDR3 is 12 residues. The germline CDR1 and CDR2 sequences are KGHSH and LQKENI. Between the trimmed V and J ends, which lost 6 bases and 0 bases, there was a span of 5 bases. Written as DNA, the CDR3 is TGTGCCAGCTCCGAGTACCAAGAGACCCAGTACTTC. Protein product: CASSEYQETQYF.

This chain uses TRBV5-1 with TRBJ1-1; D unresolved. The germline CDR1 and CDR2 sequences are SGHRS and YFSETQ. V was pared by 0 bases and J by 1 base, with 13 bases between. The CDR3 is 16 residues long. The CDR3 loop is CASSLVAIGTNTEAFF. DNA of the CDR3: TGCGCCAGCAGCTTGGTAGCGATCGGTACGAACACTGAAGCTTTCTTT.

This chain joins TRBV7-2 and TRBJ1-1, with 7 bases lining up with TRBD1. The CDR3 length is 13 residues. Germline CDR1 reads SGHTA; CDR2 reads FQGNSA. With V trimmed by 3 bases and J by 5 bases, 3 bases remained unmatched. CDR3 sequence: CASSFDRDTEAFF. The CDR3 DNA follows: TGTGCCAGCAGCTTCGACAGGGATACTGAAGCTTTCTTT. Drawing the rest from reference TRBV7-2 and TRBJ1-1, the complete variable domain is GAGVSQSPSNKVTEKGKDVELRCDPISGHTALYWYRQSLGQGLEFLIYFQGNSAPDKSGLPSDRFSAERTGGSVSTLTIQRTQQEDSAVYLCASSFDRDTEAFFGQGTRLTVV.

V gene TRBV5-1 combines with J gene TRBJ2-7, with TRBD2 identical over 9 bases. The trim removed 2 bases at V and 2 bases at J, leaving 5 bases unmatched. The germline V gene encodes CDR1 SGHRS and CDR2 YFSETQ. The CDR3 spans 15 residues. CDR3 nucleotides: TGCGCCAGCAGCTTTGCCCTAGCGGGGCCCTACGAGCAGTACTTC. Its protein product is CASSFALAGPYEQYF.

Regarding this clone: The germline gene is not matched at one end of the junction; a read error may be the cause. The J gene is TRBJ2-7, the V gene TRBV27; TRBD2 matches 8 bases. CDR1 is MNHEY and CDR2 is SMNVEV in the germline V gene (reference sequence). The CDR3 extends over 12 amino acids. The CDR3, as DNA: TGTGCCAGCCTAACCCCAGCGGGAGATGTAATCTTC. It translates to CASLTPAGDVIF.

The chain carries TRBV6-4 and TRBJ1-1; D perhaps matches TRBD1 (5 bases). From germline, CDR1 is MRHNA and CDR2 SNTAGT. CDR3 length: 13 residues. V was shortened by 5 bases and J by 0 bases, with 7 bases between the two germline ends. The chain's CDR3 is CASSTGLNTEAFF. The CDR3 DNA follows: TGTGCCAGCAGTACAGGCCTGAACACTGAAGCTTTCTTT.

V and J are TRBV5-6 and TRBJ2-7, with 8 bases identical to TRBD1. CDR3 length equals 15 residues. Germline trimming cut 0 bases from V and 2 bases from J; bases unmatched to any gene: 4. CDR1 is SGHDT and CDR2 is YYEEEE in the germline V gene. CDR3 region: CASSLGGQGAYEQYF. DNA of the CDR3: TGTGCCAGCAGCTTGGGTGGACAGGGAGCCTACGAGCAGTACTTC.

J is TRBJ2-5 and V is TRBV7-2, with TRBD2 identical over 8 bases. Per the germline V gene, CDR1 is SGHTA and CDR2 is FQGNSA. With 4 bases clipped from V and 3 bases from J, the junction kept 4 bases outside the gene matches. This CDR3 is 14 amino acids long. CDR3 protein: CASSSGGGKETQYF. CDR3 bases: TGTGCCAGCAGCTCGGGGGGGGGAAAAGAGACCCAGTACTTC.

The genes are TRBV5-6 and TRBJ2-5; D ambiguous. CDR1 is SGHDT, CDR2 YYEEEE, per germline. Trimming shortened V by 2 bases and J by 2 bases, and 4 bases separated the two germline ends. The CDR3 is 12 amino acids. The CDR3 spells CASSFPQETQYF. CDR3 in DNA: TGTGCCAGCAGCTTCCCTCAAGAGACCCAGTACTTC.

V and J are TRBV28 and TRBJ1-3; the D gene is possibly TRBD1 (5 bases). Germline lookup yields CDR1 MDHEN and CDR2 SYDVKM. The CDR3 runs to 14 residues. V was shortened by 2 bases and J by 4 bases, with 9 bases between the two germline ends. The CDR3 DNA follows: TGTGCCAGCAGTTTAGGAGGGGCCGGAAACACCATATATTTT. It is translated as CASSLGGAGNTIYF.

The V gene is TRBV28, the J gene TRBJ2-2, with 7 bases fitting TRBD2. CDR1 and CDR2 from the germline V gene are MDHEN and SYDVKM. V trimming: 6 bases; J trimming: 7 bases; junction bases outside the gene matches: 2. The CDR3 has 12 residues. The CDR3 region is CASRAGFGELFF. CDR3 nucleotides: TGTGCCAGCAGAGCGGGGTTCGGGGAGCTGTTTTTT. Full variable domain (rest looked up from reference TRBV28 and TRBJ2-2): DVKVTQSSRYLVKRTGEKVFLECVQDMDHENMFWYRQDPGLGLRLIYFSYDVKMKEKGDIPEGYSVSREKKERFSLILESASTNQTSMYLCASRAGFGELFFGEGSRLTVL.

The chain recombines TRBV10-2 with TRBJ2-3; 9 bases match TRBD2. CDR3 length: 16 residues. Germline V lookup: CDR1 WSHSY, CDR2 SAAADI. The V and J ends lost 3 bases and 3 bases, in that order; junction bases with no gene match: 7. CDR3 amino acids: CASSEKSGGQTDTQYF. DNA of the CDR3: TGCGCCAGCAGTGAAAAGAGCGGGGGGCAAACAGATACGCAGTATTTT.

The genes are TRBV29-1 and TRBJ2-1; D unclear. The CDR3 contains 12 residues. With 7 bases removed from V and 8 bases from J, the gap between germline ends came to 15 bases. CDR1 is SQVTM and CDR2 is ANQGSEA in the germline V gene. The CDR3 DNA reads TGCAGCGCCCACATTGAGGCCTATGAGCAGTTCTTC. This translates into CSAHIEAYEQFF.

The V call is TRBV7-6, the J call TRBJ2-1; TRBD2 agrees at 10 bases. The CDR3 totals 15 residues. J gave up 9 bases and V 0 bases, and 5 bases lay outside the gene matches. Germline CDR1 SGHVS, CDR2 FNYEAQ. Written as DNA, the CDR3 is TGTGCCAGCAGCTTAGCCCTAGCGGGGGTGAGTGAGCAGTTCTTC. Translated, it gives CASSLALAGVSEQFF.